The 23 T cell receptor beta chains presented below share a single source sample, sequenced in a study of T cells in Graves' hyperthyroidism and ophthalmopathy. RNA transcripts yielded amplified TCR beta CDR3 regions. TCR CDR3 regions were first amplified by RT-PCR with HTBI primers. TCRdb used MiXCR to reprocess the multiplex PCR reads, holding one entry per CDR3 protein. The sample contains about 300,000 distinct CDR3 sequences, approximately 18% of which appear only once. Sequenced input: blood. The receptors shown here come from a man aged 45-65 years with Graves' ophthalmopathy.

This clonotype was observed at least ten times. The rearrangement joins TRBV7-9 to TRBJ1-6; no clear D. Germline loops: CDR1 SEHNR, CDR2 FQNEAQ (reference sequence). Between the trimmed V and J ends, which lost 3 bases and 10 bases, there was a span of 10 bases. The CDR3 runs 13 residues. CDR3 loop: CASSFTDKSPLHF. The CDR3 DNA follows: TGTGCCAGCAGCTTTACAGACAAGTCACCCCTCCACTTT. Drawing the rest from reference TRBV7-9 and TRBJ1-6, the complete variable domain is DTGVSQNPRHKITKRGQNVTFRCDPISEHNRLYWYRQTLGQGPEFLTYFQNEAQLEKSRLLSDRFSAERPKGSFSTLEIQRTEQGDSAMYLCASSFTDKSPLHFGNGTRLTVT.

V usage is TRBV28 and J usage is TRBJ1-6; TRBD1 might be the D (6 bases). Germline CDR1 is MDHEN and CDR2 is SYDVKM. V was trimmed by 10 bases and J by 10 bases, leaving 17 bases between them. This CDR3 is built from 13 residues. Written as DNA, the CDR3 is TGTGCCACCCGGGGGGGGCTAGGATCACCCCTCCACTTT. It encodes CATRGGLGSPLHF.

This clonotype was picked up many times. The J gene is TRBJ2-5, the V gene TRBV2; perhaps TRBD2 as D (5 bases). Germline assignment: CDR1 SNHLY and CDR2 FYNNEI. Trimming stripped 3 bases from V and 5 bases from J, with 10 bases between. The CDR3 has 13 amino acids. In DNA form, the CDR3 reads TGTGCCAGCAGTGAGGGGAGTAGGGAGACCCAGTACTTC. This gives the protein CASSEGSRETQYF.

The table lists this clonotype with many counts. The chain has TRBV28 and TRBJ2-7; TRBD2 matches 7 bases. The V and J ends lost 5 bases and 0 bases, in that order; junction bases with no gene match: 4. Germline V gene sequence: CDR1 MDHEN, CDR2 SYDVKM. This CDR3 has 14 residues. CDR3 bases: TGTGCCAGCAGTGTCGGACTAGACTCCTACGAGCAGTACTTC. It translates to CASSVGLDSYEQYF.

This chain joins TRBV2 and TRBJ1-5; D remains unclear. From germline, CDR1 is SNHLY and CDR2 FYNNEI. The length of the CDR3 is 12 residues. V gave up 5 bases and J gave up 9 bases, with 11 bases separating them. The DNA for the CDR3 is TGTGCCAGCAGTCCGGGAGATCGGCCCCAGCATTTT. Its translation: CASSPGDRPQHF.

The rearrangement links TRBV27 to TRBJ1-2; 9 bases fit TRBD1. This CDR3 has 14 amino acids. Trimming took 6 bases from V and 7 from J; bases not matched to a gene: 9. Germline V gene sequence: CDR1 MNHEY, CDR2 SMNVEV (reference sequence). CDR3 amino acids: CASSWDRAPGGYTF. The CDR3 nucleotides read TGTGCCAGCAGCTGGGACAGGGCCCCGGGTGGCTACACCTTC.

The genes are TRBV3-1 and TRBJ2-2, with D possibly TRBD1 on 5 matching bases. The V end was cut by 0 bases, the J end by 0 bases, with 5 bases between. Germline CDR1 LGHDT, CDR2 YNNKEL (reference sequence). The CDR3 sequence is 15 residues long. Here the CDR3 DNA reads TGTGCCAGCAGCCAAGAGACAGCGAACACCGGGGAGCTGTTTTTT. Translation gives CASSQETANTGELFF.

Only a few counts were recorded for this clonotype. The chain couples TRBV7-9 to TRBJ2-7, with TRBD1 as a possible D gene (6 bases). Germline V gene data show CDR1 as SEHNR and CDR2 as FQNEAQ (reference sequence). Trimming cost V 0 bases and J 2 bases, with 11 bases left between them. This CDR3 comprises 15 residues. In DNA form, the CDR3 reads TGTGCCAGCAGCTTAGCCAAGGACAGTACCTACGAGCAGTACTTC. Translated: CASSLAKDSTYEQYF.

This clonotype was seen only a few times. The rearrangement joins TRBV9 to TRBJ1-4; 7 bases are shared with TRBD1. CDR1 is SGDLS, CDR2 YYNGEE, per germline. V lost 0 bases to trimming and J lost 5 bases; unmatched junction nucleotides: 1. The CDR3 totals 14 residues. For the CDR3, the DNA is TGTGCCAGCAGCGTAGGACAGGGCAATGAAAAACTGTTTTTT. Residues: CASSVGQGNEKLFF.

This clonotype came up many times. The chain joins TRBV30 to TRBJ1-6; a possible D gene is TRBD1 (6 bases). Between the trimmed V and J ends, which lost 0 bases and 6 bases, there was a span of 9 bases. CDR3 length: 14 amino acids. Per germline, CDR1 GTSNPN and CDR2 SVGIG (reference sequence). The CDR3 is CAWSVRTANSPLHF. CDR3 DNA sequence: TGTGCCTGGAGTGTAAGGACAGCTAATTCACCCCTCCACTTT.

This clonotype was detected many times. The genes are TRBV2 and TRBJ1-4; 7 positions agree with TRBD1. CDR1 SNHLY and CDR2 FYNNEI come from the germline V gene. The J segment lost 6 bases and the V segment lost 6 bases, leaving 7 bases of the junction unmatched. CDR3 length: 14 amino acids. CDR3 bases: TGTGCCAGCAGCGAGGGGACAGTGGATGAAAAACTGTTTTTT. This codes for CASSEGTVDEKLFF.

This clonotype has more than one count but fewer than ten. V is TRBV27 and J is TRBJ2-7, with D perhaps being TRBD1 or TRBD2 (6 bases each). Per the germline V gene, CDR1 is MNHEY and CDR2 is SMNVEV (reference sequence). V lost 3 bases to trimming and J lost 4 bases, with 16 bases between them. This CDR3 comprises 15 residues. The CDR3 is CASSLEGRGWYEQYF. The CDR3 DNA follows: TGTGCCAGCAGTTTGGAGGGCAGGGGTTGGTACGAGCAGTACTTC.

This clonotype showed up many times. CDR3 DNA sequence: TGTGCCAGCAGTTCTGGGCGGGCGAACTCTGGAAACACCATATATTTT. This gives the protein CASSSGRANSGNTIYF. V usage is TRBV6-1 and J usage is TRBJ1-3; D gene unclear. The CDR3 extends over 16 amino acids. Germline CDR1 is MNHNS and CDR2 is SASEGT. V was trimmed by 5 bases and J by 0 bases, leaving 14 bases between them.

CDR3 nucleotide sequence: TGTGCCAGCAGCATCACCGGGAGGGGGGGCACAGATACGCAGTATTTT. Translation gives CASSITGRGGTDTQYF. The chain combines TRBV9 with TRBJ2-3, with 8 bases lining up with TRBD2. J was trimmed by 1 base and V by 4 bases; bases with no gene match: 8. Germline values: CDR1 SGDLS, CDR2 YYNGEE. The CDR3 is 16 amino acids.

This clonotype was seen a few times. The chain carries TRBV11-2 and TRBJ2-7; D gene uncertain. V lost 6 bases and J lost 4, with 7 bases in between. Germline CDR1 is SGHAT and CDR2 is FQNNGV. The length of the CDR3 is 11 residues. In nucleotides, the CDR3 is TGTGCCAGCAGTGTGGGGTACGAGCAGTACTTC. Its translation is CASSVGYEQYF.

This clonotype was recorded many times. The chain uses TRBV28 and TRBJ2-1; tentatively, D is TRBD2 (6 bases). Germline V gene data show CDR1 as MDHEN and CDR2 as SYDVKM. This CDR3 comprises 14 residues. Trimming shortened V by 3 bases and J by 9 bases, and 15 bases separated the two germline ends. CDR3 loop: CASSLGGRRSEQFF. The DNA of the CDR3 is TGTGCCAGCAGTTTGGGGGGTAGGAGGAGTGAGCAGTTCTTC.

The V gene is TRBV18, the J gene TRBJ1-1; a weak D match, TRBD1 (6 bases). CDR1 and CDR2 (germline): KGHSH, LQKENI. V gave up 5 bases and J gave up 1 base, with 23 bases separating them. This CDR3 has 18 residues. CDR3 residues: CASSVKPPGQQQNTEAFF. The CDR3 DNA sequence: TGTGCCAGCTCAGTTAAGCCCCCAGGACAGCAACAGAACACTGAAGCTTTCTTT.

This clonotype has a count of ten or more. J is TRBJ2-1 and V is TRBV3-1; 12 bases are shared with TRBD2. The CDR3 is 16 amino acids. V lost 4 bases, J lost 9 bases, and 10 bases stayed unmatched. In germline, CDR1 is LGHDT, CDR2 YNNKEL (reference sequence). The DNA of the CDR3 is TGTGCCAGCAGCCGAGAGACTAGCGGGGGTAAAGGTGAGCAGTTCTTC. It specifies CASSRETSGGKGEQFF.

This clonotype was seen many times. The CDR3 DNA reads as TGTGCCAGCAGTGAAGCGGAAGGAGACTACGAGCAGTACTTC. This sequence encodes CASSEAEGDYEQYF. V usage is TRBV6-1 and J usage is TRBJ2-7; D is unclear. Germline V gene data show CDR1 as MNHNS and CDR2 as SASEGT. This CDR3 has 14 amino acids. The V end was cut by 0 bases, the J end by 3 bases, with 9 bases between.

This clonotype was detected a few times. The chain employs TRBV6-1 and TRBJ2-7; 7 bases agree with TRBD2. The germline gives CDR1 MNHNS, CDR2 SASEGT. V trimming: 4 bases; J trimming: 4 bases; junction bases outside the gene matches: 10. The CDR3 extends over 15 amino acids. CDR3 DNA: TGTGCCAGCAGTGCCAGCGGGACCGGGAGGTACGAGCAGTACTTC. It yields the protein CASSASGTGRYEQYF.

J is TRBJ1-5 and V is TRBV19; D not certain. The CDR3 is 13 amino acids. V was trimmed by 0 bases and J by 4 bases, leaving 4 bases between them. Germline-derived CDR1 and CDR2 are LNHDA and SQIVND (reference sequence). CDR3 DNA: TGTGCCAGTAGTATAGAGGTAAATCAGCCCCAGCATTTT. This translates into CASSIEVNQPQHF. The full variable domain, in which reference TRBV19 and TRBJ1-5 provide the parts outside the CDR3, is DGGITQSPKYLFRKEGQNVTLSCEQNLNHDAMYWYRQDPGQGLRLIYYSQIVNDFQKGDIAEGYSVSREKKESFPLTVTSAQKNPTAFYLCASSIEVNQPQHFGDGTRLSIL.

The chain is built from TRBV20-1 and TRBJ1-2, with D tentatively TRBD1 (6 bases). CDR1 DFQATT and CDR2 SNEGSKA come from the germline V gene (reference sequence). V shed 1 base and J shed 8 bases, with 14 bases lying between them. The CDR3 spans 13 residues. CDR3 residues: CSARGGGAKGYTF. In DNA form, the CDR3 reads TGCAGTGCTAGAGGAGGGGGGGCTAAGGGCTACACCTTC.

This clonotype was counted many times. This chain joins TRBV29-1 and TRBJ2-1, with 9 bases aligning to TRBD1. Unmatched junction bases numbered 5, after V lost 1 base and J lost 10 bases. The germline V gene encodes CDR1 SQVTM and CDR2 ANQGSEA. The CDR3 runs to 13 residues. The DNA of the CDR3 is TGCAGCGTTGAAGGCACAGGGGGCGGCGAGCAGTTCTTC. Amino acid sequence: CSVEGTGGGEQFF.